These 4 T cell receptor beta chains were all obtained from the same sample, sequenced in a study of HIV-infected patients and healthy controls. Each CDR3 protein is one row after TCRdb ran MiXCR on the 5' RACE reads. The table shows around 67,000 distinct CDR3 sequences, with roughly a sixth occurring only once. The specimen was CD4+ T cells from blood. The receptor set was obtained from a human donor in good health.

This clonotype was counted between two and nine times. The V gene is TRBV25-1, the J gene TRBJ2-3; TRBD2 matches 10 bases. Germline values: CDR1 MGHDK, CDR2 SYGVNS. The J segment lost 3 bases and the V segment lost 8 bases, leaving 5 bases of the junction unmatched. The CDR3 is made up of 14 amino acids. In nucleotides, the CDR3 is TGTGCCAGCGGACTAGCGGATAGAACAGATACGCAGTATTTT. This translates into CASGLADRTDTQYF.

This clonotype appeared a few times. The V call is TRBV10-2, the J call TRBJ1-1; TRBD1 matches 9 bases. CDR1 is WSHSY, CDR2 SAAADI, per germline. The junction had 4 bases not matched to a gene; V was cut back by 6 bases and J by 5 bases. The length of the CDR3 is 13 residues. The CDR3: CASRQTGGTEAFF. The CDR3 DNA is TGCGCCAGCAGACAGACAGGGGGGACTGAAGCTTTCTTT.

The V and J genes are TRBV27 and TRBJ2-5, with D possibly TRBD2 on 6 matching bases. This CDR3 region has 13 residues. Trimming removed 6 bases from V and 5 bases from J, with 13 bases in between. From germline, CDR1 is MNHEY and CDR2 SMNVEV (reference sequence). The CDR3 nucleotides read TGTGCCAGCAGGAGGAGGGGATTTGAGACCCAGTACTTC. This gives the protein CASRRRGFETQYF.

The gene calls are TRBV12-3 or TRBV12-4 and TRBJ2-3; D is unclear. Between the trimmed V and J ends, which lost 6 bases and 4 bases, there was a span of 11 bases. The CDR3 contains 13 residues. CDR3 protein: CASSTVDADTQYF. In DNA, the CDR3 is TGTGCCAGCAGCACCGTGGACGCAGATACGCAGTATTTT.